The source of this T cell receptor beta chain is a study of T cells in tumors after PD-1 blockade. Method: immunoSEQ multiplex PCR; TCRdb's copy keeps in-frame clones and lacks some. The sample carries approximately 63,000 clones, roughly 70% recorded once. This TCR derives from a human donor with basal cell carcinoma. The sample was PBMCs, taken after anti-PD-1 treatment.

CDR3 in DNA: TGCGCCAGCAGCCCTGGGGACAGGAACCCCCGGTATGGCTACACCTTC. Amino acid sequence: CASSPGDRNPRYGYTF. V gene TRBV5-1 combines with J gene TRBJ1-2; TRBD1 aligns across 8 bases. Germline CDR1 SGHRS, CDR2 YFSETQ. This CDR3 contains 16 residues. The V gene end was trimmed by 4 bases and the J gene end by 5 bases; junction bases not matched to a gene: 13.